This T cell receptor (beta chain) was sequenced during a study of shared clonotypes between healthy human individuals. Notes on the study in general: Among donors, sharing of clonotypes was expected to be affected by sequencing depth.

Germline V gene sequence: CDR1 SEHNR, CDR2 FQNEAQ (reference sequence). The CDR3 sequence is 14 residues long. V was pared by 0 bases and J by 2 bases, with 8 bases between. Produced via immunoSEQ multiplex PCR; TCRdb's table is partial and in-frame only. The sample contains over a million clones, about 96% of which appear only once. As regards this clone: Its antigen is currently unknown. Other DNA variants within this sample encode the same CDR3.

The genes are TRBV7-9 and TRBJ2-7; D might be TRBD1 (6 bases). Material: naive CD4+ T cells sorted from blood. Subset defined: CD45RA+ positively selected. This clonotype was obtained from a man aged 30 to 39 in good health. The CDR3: CASSLAQGPYEQYF. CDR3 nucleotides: TGTGCCAGCAGCTTAGCTCAGGGGCCCTACGAGCAGTACTTC.